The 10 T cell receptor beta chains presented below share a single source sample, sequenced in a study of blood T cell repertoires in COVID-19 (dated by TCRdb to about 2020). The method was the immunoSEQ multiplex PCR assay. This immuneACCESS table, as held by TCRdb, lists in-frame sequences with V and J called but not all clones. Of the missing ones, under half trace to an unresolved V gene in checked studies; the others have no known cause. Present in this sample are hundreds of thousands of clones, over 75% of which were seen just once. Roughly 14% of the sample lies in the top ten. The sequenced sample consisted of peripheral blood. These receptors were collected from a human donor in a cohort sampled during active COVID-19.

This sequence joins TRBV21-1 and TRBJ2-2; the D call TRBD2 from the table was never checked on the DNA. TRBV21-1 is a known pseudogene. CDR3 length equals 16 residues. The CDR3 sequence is CASSRLSGANTGELFF. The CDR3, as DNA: TGTGCCAGCAGCAGATTGAGCGGTGCGAACACCGGGGAGCTGTTTTTT.

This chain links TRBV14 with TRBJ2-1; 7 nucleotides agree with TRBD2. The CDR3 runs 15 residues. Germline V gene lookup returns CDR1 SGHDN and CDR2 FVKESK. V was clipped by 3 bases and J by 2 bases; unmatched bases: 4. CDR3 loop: CASSQGGPPYNEQFF. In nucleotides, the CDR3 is TGTGCCAGCAGCCAGGGAGGGCCCCCCTACAATGAGCAGTTCTTC.

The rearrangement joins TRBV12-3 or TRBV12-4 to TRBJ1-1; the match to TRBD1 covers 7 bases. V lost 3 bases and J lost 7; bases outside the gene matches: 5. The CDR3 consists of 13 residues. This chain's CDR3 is CASSFRQGGEAFF. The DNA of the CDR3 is TGTGCCAGCAGTTTCCGACAGGGCGGTGAAGCTTTCTTT.

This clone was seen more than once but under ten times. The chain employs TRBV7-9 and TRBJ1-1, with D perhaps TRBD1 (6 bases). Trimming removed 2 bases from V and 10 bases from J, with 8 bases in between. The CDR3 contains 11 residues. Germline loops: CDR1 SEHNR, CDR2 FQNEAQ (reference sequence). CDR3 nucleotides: TGTGCCAGCAGCTTAATCAGGGGAGCTTTCTTT. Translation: CASSLIRGAFF.

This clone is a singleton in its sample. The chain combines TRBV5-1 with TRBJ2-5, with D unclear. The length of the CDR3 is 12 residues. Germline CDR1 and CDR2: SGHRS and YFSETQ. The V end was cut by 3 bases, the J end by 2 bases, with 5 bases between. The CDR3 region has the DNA TGCGCCAGCAGCTATTCGCAAGAGACCCAGTACTTC. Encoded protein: CASSYSQETQYF.

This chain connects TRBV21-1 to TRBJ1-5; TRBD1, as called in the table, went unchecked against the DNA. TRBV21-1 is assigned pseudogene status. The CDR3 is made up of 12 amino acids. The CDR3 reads CASTPGNQPQHF. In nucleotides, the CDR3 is TGTGCCAGCACTCCAGGGAATCAGCCCCAGCATTTT.

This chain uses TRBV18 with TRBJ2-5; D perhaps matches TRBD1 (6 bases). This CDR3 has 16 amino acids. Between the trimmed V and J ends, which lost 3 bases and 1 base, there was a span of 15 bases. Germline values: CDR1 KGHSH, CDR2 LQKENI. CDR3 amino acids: CASSPAMVRGQETQYF. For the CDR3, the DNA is TGTGCCAGCTCACCGGCGATGGTCAGGGGCCAAGAGACCCAGTACTTC.

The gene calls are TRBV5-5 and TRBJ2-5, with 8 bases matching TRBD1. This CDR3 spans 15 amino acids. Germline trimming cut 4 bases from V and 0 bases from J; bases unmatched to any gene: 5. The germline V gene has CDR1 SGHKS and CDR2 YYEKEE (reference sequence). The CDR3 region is CASSPQQGDQETQYF. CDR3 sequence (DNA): TGTGCCAGCAGCCCACAACAGGGGGACCAAGAGACCCAGTACTTC.

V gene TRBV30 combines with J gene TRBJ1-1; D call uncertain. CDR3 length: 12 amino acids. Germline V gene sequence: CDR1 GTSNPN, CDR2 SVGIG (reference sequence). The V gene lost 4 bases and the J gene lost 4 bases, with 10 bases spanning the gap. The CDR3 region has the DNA TGTGCCTGGACTCTAGGATTCACTGAAGCTTTCTTT. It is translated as CAWTLGFTEAFF.

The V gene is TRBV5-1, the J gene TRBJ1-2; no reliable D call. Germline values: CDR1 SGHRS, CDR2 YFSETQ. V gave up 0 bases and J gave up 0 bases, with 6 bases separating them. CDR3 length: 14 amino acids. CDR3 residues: CASSLEQTNYGYTF. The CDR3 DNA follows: TGCGCCAGCAGCTTGGAACAGACTAACTATGGCTACACCTTC.